What follows are 7 T cell receptor beta chains derived from one specimen sequenced in a study of blood T cells in healthy people across ages. Sample-barcoded 5' priming and a J-beta primer mix drove a second PCR of 7 to 11 cycles. Each CDR3 protein is one row after TCRdb ran MiXCR on the 5' RACE reads. The sample includes roughly 1.4 million distinct CDR3 sequences, approximately 59% seen only once; the top ten take 6.5% to 8%. The source material was blood. The source of these receptors is a man younger than 35 in good health.

This sequence joins TRBV27 and TRBJ2-2, with 14 bases aligning to TRBD2. Germline-derived CDR1 and CDR2 are MNHEY and SMNVEV (reference sequence). With V trimmed by 4 bases and J by 6 bases, 4 bases remained unmatched. This CDR3 region has 16 residues. Here the CDR3 DNA reads TGTGCCAGCAGTTCGACGGGACTAGCGGGGGCCGGGGAGCTGTTTTTT. Translating it yields CASSSTGLAGAGELFF.

A word on this clonotype: This sequence may be a read error, since a much larger clone differs from it by one base. V and J are TRBV7-2 and TRBJ2-7, with TRBD1 matching 10 bases. The V segment lost 1 base and the J segment 2 bases; nucleotides outside the gene matches: 5. The germline V gene encodes CDR1 SGHTA and CDR2 FQGNSA. The CDR3 length is 16 residues. The CDR3, as DNA: TGTGCCAGCAGCTTAGAGGGGGGACAGGGGCCCTACGAGCAGTACTTC. Residues: CASSLEGGQGPYEQYF.

The DNA of the CDR3 is TGTGCCAGCAGGCTAGCGCCACACAATGAGCAGTTCTTC. Protein: CASRLAPHNEQFF. The chain carries TRBV6-1 and TRBJ2-1, with a weak D call TRBD2 (6 bases). CDR1 MNHNS and CDR2 SASEGT come from the germline V gene. The CDR3 extends over 13 amino acids. V was trimmed by 6 bases and J by 5 bases, leaving 11 bases between them.

The chain links TRBV6-1 to TRBJ1-2, with D uncertain. V was pared by 5 bases and J by 4 bases, with 23 bases between. The CDR3 is made up of 17 amino acids. Germline lookup yields CDR1 MNHNS and CDR2 SASEGT. The CDR3 is CASSFTKLTSGVYGYTF. CDR3 nucleotides: TGTGCCAGCAGTTTTACCAAACTGACATCCGGCGTCTATGGCTACACCTTC.

This clonotype has a single count. The genes are TRBV15 and TRBJ1-6, with D possibly being TRBD1 (6 bases). V was trimmed by 6 bases and J by 4 bases, leaving 10 bases between them. This CDR3 has 14 amino acids. The germline V gene has CDR1 LNHNV and CDR2 YYDKDF (reference sequence). CDR3 DNA: TGTGCCACCAGAGCGGACAGATATAATTCACCCCTCCACTTT. Residues: CATRADRYNSPLHF.

This chain connects TRBV27 to TRBJ2-5, with a possible D match to TRBD1 (5 bases). Between the trimmed V and J ends, which lost 0 bases and 5 bases, there was a span of 13 bases. The CDR3 contains 15 residues. CDR1 and CDR2 (germline): MNHEY, SMNVEV (reference sequence). Here the CDR3 DNA reads TGTGCCAGCAGTTTATCGTTAGGGGCTGGTGAGACCCAGTACTTC. Translating it yields CASSLSLGAGETQYF.

The rearrangement links TRBV11-3 to TRBJ2-3; 9 positions agree with TRBD1. The CDR3 spans 18 residues. Unmatched junction bases numbered 17, after V lost 5 bases and J lost 5 bases. Germline CDR1 is SGHNT and CDR2 is YENEEA. The CDR3 sequence is CASSPGGIRDRVEDTQYF. The CDR3 DNA sequence: TGTGCCAGCAGCCCAGGGGGGATTCGGGACAGGGTTGAAGATACGCAGTATTTT.